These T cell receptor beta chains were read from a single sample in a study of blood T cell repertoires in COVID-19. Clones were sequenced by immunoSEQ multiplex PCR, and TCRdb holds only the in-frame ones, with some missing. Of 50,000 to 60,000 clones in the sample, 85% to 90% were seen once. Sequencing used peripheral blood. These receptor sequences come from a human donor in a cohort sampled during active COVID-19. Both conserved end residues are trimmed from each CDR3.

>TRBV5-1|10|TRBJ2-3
ASTPYGVPQY
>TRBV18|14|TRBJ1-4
ASSPFGQGSNEKLF
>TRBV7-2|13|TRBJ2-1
ASSPRGTGGGEQF
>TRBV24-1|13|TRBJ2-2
ATSPGGANTGELF
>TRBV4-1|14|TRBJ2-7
ASSQDRASGGGEQY
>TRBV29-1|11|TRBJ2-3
SVLAGGTDTQY
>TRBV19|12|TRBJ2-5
ASSPRTGGETQY
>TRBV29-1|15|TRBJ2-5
STITGSPTSGQETQY
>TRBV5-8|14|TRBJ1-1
ASSFSRRGSNTEAF
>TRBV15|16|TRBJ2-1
ATSRDPITSLSYNEQF
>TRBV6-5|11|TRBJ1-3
ASTGGHGNTIY
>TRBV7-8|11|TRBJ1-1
ASSLLRGAEAF